Listed below are T cell receptor beta chains from one sample, sequenced in a study of blood T cell repertoires in COVID-19. Sequencing used immunoSEQ multiplex PCR; TCRdb keeps in-frame clones, though not all of them. The table includes around 200,000 clones, roughly 85% detected once. The source material was PBMCs or T cells enriched from blood (not recorded which). Receptors originate from a man in his forties who had recovered from COVID-19. Each CDR3 is given with its conserved first and last residue. A D gene is named only where the DNA matches it firmly. Clone size appears in some rows only: once, few, many, or a class for an expanded clone.

D: -
V: TRBV28
size: once
J: TRBJ2-4
DNA: TGTGCCAGCAGTCTCAGGGGAACAGCCAAAAACATTCAGTACTTC
CDR3: CASSLRGTAKNIQYF

D: TRBD1
V: TRBV11-2
size: -
J: TRBJ2-5
DNA: TGTGCCAGCAGCTTAGTCCCAGGGGGCCAAGAGACCCAGTACTTC
CDR3: CASSLVPGGQETQYF

D: TRBD1
V: TRBV3-1/TRBV3-2
size: -
J: TRBJ1-2
DNA: TGTGCCAGCAGCCAAGACGGGACAGGGGACTATGGCTACACCTTC
CDR3: CASSQDGTGDYGYTF

D: TRBD1
V: TRBV11-2
size: -
J: TRBJ2-2
DNA: TGTGCCAGCAGCTCCTTACAGGGGTCACGGGCTAACACCGGGGAGCTGTTTTTT
CDR3: CASSSLQGSRANTGELFF

D: -
V: TRBV5-5
size: -
J: TRBJ1-5
DNA: TGTGCCAGCAGCTTGGCAGGGAATAGGCAGCCCCAGCATTTT
CDR3: CASSLAGNRQPQHF

D: TRBD2
V: TRBV5-1
size: -
J: TRBJ2-1
DNA: TGCGCCAGCATTGCCGGGGGGGGCAATGAGCAGTTCTTC
CDR3: CASIAGGGNEQFF

D: -
V: TRBV7-9
size: once
J: TRBJ2-7
DNA: TGTGCCAGCAGCTTAGGGAGGGACGGCTACGAGCAGTACTTC
CDR3: CASSLGRDGYEQYF

D: TRBD1
V: TRBV27
size: -
J: TRBJ2-7
DNA: TGTGCCAGCAGTCGGACAGGGGGCATCTACGAGCAGTACTTC
CDR3: CASSRTGGIYEQYF

D: TRBD1
V: TRBV10-3
size: -
J: TRBJ1-1
DNA: TGTGCCATCAGTGGCCGGGACAGGGGGTCTGAAGCTTTCTTT
CDR3: CAISGRDRGSEAFF

D: -
V: TRBV4-3
size: -
J: TRBJ2-1
DNA: TGCGCCAGCAGCCAAGAACAGGGCAGCTCCTACAATGAGCAGTTCTTC
CDR3: CASSQEQGSSYNEQFF

D: TRBD1
V: TRBV19
size: -
J: TRBJ2-5
DNA: TGTGCCAGTAAGACAGGGGCAGAGACCCAGTACTTC
CDR3: CASKTGAETQYF

D: TRBD1
V: TRBV5-5
size: -
J: TRBJ2-7
DNA: TGTGCCAGCAGCCCGGGACAGGGGGCCTACGAGCAGTACTTC
CDR3: CASSPGQGAYEQYF

D: -
V: TRBV3-1/TRBV3-2
size: -
J: TRBJ1-1
DNA: TGTGCCAGCAGCCATACCACAGGGTCCACTGAAGCTTTCTTT
CDR3: CASSHTTGSTEAFF

D: TRBD2
V: TRBV12-5
size: -
J: TRBJ2-2
DNA: TGTGCTAGTGGTCCAAGCGGGAGGGCCTCGGCCGGGGAGCTGTTTTTT
CDR3: CASGPSGRASAGELFF

D: TRBD1
V: TRBV27
size: -
J: TRBJ1-1
DNA: TGTGCCAGCAGTTCCACAGGGGGGCCCCTGAACACTGAAGCTTTCTTT
CDR3: CASSSTGGPLNTEAFF

D: TRBD2
V: TRBV30
size: -
J: TRBJ2-7
DNA: TGTGCCTGGAGTGTTAGTAGCGGGAGTTACGAGCAGTACTTC
CDR3: CAWSVSSGSYEQYF

D: -
V: TRBV5-1
size: -
J: TRBJ2-7
DNA: TGCGCCAGCAGCTTGGAGGCTGGGCAGATCTACGAGCAGTACTTC
CDR3: CASSLEAGQIYEQYF

D: -
V: TRBV21-1
size: -
J: TRBJ2-1
DNA: TGTGCCAGGACGAGAGGCAATGAGCAGTTCTTC
CDR3: CARTRGNEQFF

D: TRBD1
V: TRBV19
size: once
J: TRBJ2-7
DNA: TGTGCCAGTAGTATAAGGGGGCGGAGTTCCTACGAGCAGTACTTC
CDR3: CASSIRGRSSYEQYF

D: -
V: TRBV7-2
size: -
J: TRBJ1-4
DNA: TGTGCCAGCTCTTCAACAAGGGGCGTTAATGAAAAACTGTTTTTT
CDR3: CASSSTRGVNEKLFF

D: -
V: TRBV7-6
size: -
J: TRBJ2-5
DNA: TGTGCCAGCAGCCCGAGGCTACCTGAGACCCAGTACTTC
CDR3: CASSPRLPETQYF

D: TRBD1
V: TRBV24-1
size: -
J: TRBJ2-7
DNA: TGTGCCACCAGTGAGCCGGACAGGCCTTGGGAGCAGTACTTC
CDR3: CATSEPDRPWEQYF

D: -
V: TRBV28
size: -
J: TRBJ1-5
DNA: TGTGCCAGCAGGTCGAGCACAGGGAAAAATCAGCCCCAGCATTTT
CDR3: CASRSSTGKNQPQHF

D: -
V: TRBV11-2
size: -
J: TRBJ1-2
DNA: TGTGCCAGCAGCCTCAACAGTGCAGCCAACTATGGCTACACCTTC
CDR3: CASSLNSAANYGYTF

D: TRBD1
V: TRBV10-3
size: -
J: TRBJ1-2
DNA: TGTGCCATCAGTGATCAAACAGGGGGCTATGGCTACACCTTC
CDR3: CAISDQTGGYGYTF

D: -
V: TRBV11-3
size: -
J: TRBJ1-1
DNA: TGTGCCAGCAGCTTGGGAGGAGTCTCTGAAGCTTTCTTT
CDR3: CASSLGGVSEAFF

D: TRBD2
V: TRBV29-1
size: -
J: TRBJ2-2
DNA: TGCAGCGAAGCGGGAGGGCCGGGTGAGGGAACCGGGGAGCTGTTTTTT
CDR3: CSEAGGPGEGTGELFF

D: -
V: TRBV30
size: once
J: TRBJ1-2
DNA: TGTGCCTGGAGTGTCTCGGGGGACGGCTACACCTTC
CDR3: CAWSVSGDGYTF

D: -
V: TRBV6-5
size: -
J: TRBJ1-1
DNA: TGTGCCAGCAGTTACTCGATCCGGGGGAACACTGAAGCTTTCTTT
CDR3: CASSYSIRGNTEAFF

D: -
V: TRBV30
size: -
J: TRBJ2-1
DNA: TGTGCCTCTTCATTGAGGGATCTGCTCAATGAGCAGTTCTTC
CDR3: CASSLRDLLNEQFF

D: TRBD2
V: TRBV7-2
size: -
J: TRBJ2-7
DNA: TGTGCCAGCAGGGGGACTAGCGGGAGTTACGAGCAGTACTTC
CDR3: CASRGTSGSYEQYF

D: -
V: TRBV27
size: -
J: TRBJ1-1
DNA: TGTGCCAGCAGTTTTTGGCTGGGAGGGGCAATGAGGACTGAAGCTTTCTTT
CDR3: CASSFWLGGAMRTEAFF

D: -
V: TRBV7-3
size: once
J: TRBJ2-1
DNA: TGTGCCAGCAGCTTACTAGCCGTATCTTACAATGAGCAGTTCTTC
CDR3: CASSLLAVSYNEQFF

D: -
V: TRBV12-5
size: -
J: TRBJ1-2
DNA: TGTGCTAGTGGTCCCGGGAGGCGGGACTATGGCTACACCTTC
CDR3: CASGPGRRDYGYTF

D: TRBD1
V: TRBV9
size: -
J: TRBJ2-3
DNA: TGTGCCAGCAGCGTTGACGACAGGGTTGGCATAGATACGCAGTATTTT
CDR3: CASSVDDRVGIDTQYF

D: -
V: TRBV7-9
size: once
J: TRBJ1-2
DNA: TGTGCCAGCAGCGCTCGTACGGAACCTATAATCAGGCTCTATGGCTACACCTTC
CDR3: CASSARTEPIIRLYGYTF

D: TRBD2
V: TRBV7-6
size: -
J: TRBJ2-7
DNA: TGTGCCAGCAGCTTTAGCGGGGGATCATCCTACGAGCAGTACTTC
CDR3: CASSFSGGSSYEQYF

D: TRBD1
V: TRBV19
size: -
J: TRBJ2-7
DNA: TGTGCCAGTAGTATAGGACAGGGCTCCTACGAGCAGTACTTC
CDR3: CASSIGQGSYEQYF

D: TRBD2
V: TRBV12-3/TRBV12-4
size: -
J: TRBJ2-1
DNA: TGTGCCAGCGTAGCGGGAGCCTACAATGAGCAGTTCTTC
CDR3: CASVAGAYNEQFF

D: -
V: TRBV7-9
size: once
J: TRBJ1-1
DNA: TGTGCCAGCAGCCCTCGGGGGGGCGCCGCCACTGAAGCTTTCTTT
CDR3: CASSPRGGAATEAFF

D: TRBD2
V: TRBV27
size: -
J: TRBJ2-7
DNA: TGTGCCAGCCCATCGGGACTAGCGGGAGGCCCCCCCTACGAGCAGTACTTC
CDR3: CASPSGLAGGPPYEQYF

D: TRBD2
V: TRBV6-4
size: -
J: TRBJ2-2
DNA: TGTGCCAGCAGACCGGGACTAGAAACCGGGGAGCTGTTTTTT
CDR3: CASRPGLETGELFF

D: TRBD1
V: TRBV19
size: -
J: TRBJ1-4
DNA: TGTGCCAGTACTACTGGACAGGGGAATGAAAAACTGTTTTTT
CDR3: CASTTGQGNEKLFF

D: TRBD1
V: TRBV6-1
size: once
J: TRBJ1-6
DNA: TGTGCCAGCAGTGAAGACCAGGACAGGGTTTCACCCCTCCACTTT
CDR3: CASSEDQDRVSPLHF

D: TRBD2
V: TRBV6-5
size: -
J: TRBJ2-7
DNA: TGTGCCAGCAGTTACGGGCTAGCGGGAGTAGCCTACGAGCAGTACTTC
CDR3: CASSYGLAGVAYEQYF